The present T cell receptor beta chain was sequenced within a study of follicular helper T cells after annual influenza vaccination. Study information: After each seasonal flu vaccination, blood came on days 0, 7 and 28.

The germline CDR1 and CDR2 sequences are MDHEN and SYDVKM. V lost 2 bases and J lost 2; bases outside the gene matches: 8. CDR3 length: 17 amino acids. TCRdb's copy holds only in-frame clones and misses some; the assay was immunoSEQ multiplex PCR. The sample has fewer than 30,000 clones, 80% to 90% seen once; the top ten hold about 1.2%. The time point here: 2014-2015 season, pre-vaccination. Blood volume per time point ranged from roughly 35 to 110 mL. Non-naive CD4+CXCR5+PD-1+ cTfh were sorted into ICOS+CD38+ and ICOS-CD38- fractions. The chain couples TRBV28 to TRBJ1-5; TRBD1 matches 8 bases. The sequencing used CXCR5+ CD38- circulating T follicular helper cells from blood, collected on the day of influenza vaccination. The subset: circulating Tfh, non-naive CD4+CXCR5+PD-1+ (ICOS+CD38+ or ICOS-CD38-). This clonotype was sampled from an adult who received the influenza vaccine. CDR3 in DNA: TGTGCCAGCAGTTTAAGGACAGGGCGTCACGGCAATCAGCCCCAGCATTTT. It is translated as CASSLRTGRHGNQPQHF.